The source of this TCR beta chain is a study of TIL therapy for anti-PD-1-resistant metastatic lung cancer. The libraries were made with immunoSEQ v3. Each library reached some 2 million read pairs, or about 5-6 million at deep level. Libraries were prepared by immunoSEQ multiplex PCR; TCRdb keeps only in-frame clonotypes and omits some of them. The sample contains roughly 58,000 clones, roughly four fifths of which appear only once. Time point of the sample: pre-treatment sample, taken before nivolumab and TIL therapy. Germline values: CDR1 LGHNA, CDR2 YNFKEQ. The CDR3 has 16 amino acids. V shed 1 base and J shed 0 bases, with 12 bases lying between them.

This chain joins TRBV4-2 and TRBJ1-2; D may be TRBD1 (6 bases). This clonotype was obtained from a person aged 25-85 years with non-small cell lung cancer. Sequenced here: blood, sampled at baseline. The CDR3 nucleotides read TGTGCCAGCAGCCAAGGGTCAGGGGAAACTAACTATGGCTACACCTTC. This translates into CASSQGSGETNYGYTF.